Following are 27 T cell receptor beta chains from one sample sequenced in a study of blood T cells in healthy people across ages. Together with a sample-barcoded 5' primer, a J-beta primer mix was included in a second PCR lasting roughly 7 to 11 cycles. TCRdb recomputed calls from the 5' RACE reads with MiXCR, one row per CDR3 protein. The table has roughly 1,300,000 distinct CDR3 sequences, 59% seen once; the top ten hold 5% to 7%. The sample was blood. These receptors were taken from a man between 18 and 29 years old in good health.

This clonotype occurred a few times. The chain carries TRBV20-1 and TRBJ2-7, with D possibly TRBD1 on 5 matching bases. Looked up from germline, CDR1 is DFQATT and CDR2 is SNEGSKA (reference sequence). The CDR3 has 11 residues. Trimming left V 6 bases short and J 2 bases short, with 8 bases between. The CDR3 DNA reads TGCAGTGCAGACAGCCCCTACGAGCAGTACTTC. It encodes CSADSPYEQYF.

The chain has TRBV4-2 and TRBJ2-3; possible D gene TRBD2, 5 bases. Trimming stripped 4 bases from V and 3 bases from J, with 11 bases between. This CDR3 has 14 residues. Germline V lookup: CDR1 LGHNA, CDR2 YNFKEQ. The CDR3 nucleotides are TGTGCCAGCAGCCTCCGGCTAGCTACAGATACGCAGTATTTT. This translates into CASSLRLATDTQYF.

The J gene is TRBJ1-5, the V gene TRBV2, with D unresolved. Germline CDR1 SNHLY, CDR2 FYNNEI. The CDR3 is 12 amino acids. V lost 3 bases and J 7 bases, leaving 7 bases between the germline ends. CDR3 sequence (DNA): TGTGCCAGCAGTGAGACCGGCCAGCCCCAGCATTTT. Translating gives CASSETGQPQHF.

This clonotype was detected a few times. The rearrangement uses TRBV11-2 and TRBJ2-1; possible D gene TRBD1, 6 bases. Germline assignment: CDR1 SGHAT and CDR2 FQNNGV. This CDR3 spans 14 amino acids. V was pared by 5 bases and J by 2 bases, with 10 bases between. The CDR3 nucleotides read TGTGCCAGCAGCGCAGGGGACCCCTACAATGAGCAGTTCTTC. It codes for CASSAGDPYNEQFF. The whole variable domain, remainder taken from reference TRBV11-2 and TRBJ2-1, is EAGVAQSPRYKIIEKRQSVAFWCNPISGHATLYWYQQILGQGPKLLIQFQNNGVVDDSQLPKDRFSAERLKGVDSTLKIQPAKLEDSAVYLCASSAGDPYNEQFFGPGTRLTVL.

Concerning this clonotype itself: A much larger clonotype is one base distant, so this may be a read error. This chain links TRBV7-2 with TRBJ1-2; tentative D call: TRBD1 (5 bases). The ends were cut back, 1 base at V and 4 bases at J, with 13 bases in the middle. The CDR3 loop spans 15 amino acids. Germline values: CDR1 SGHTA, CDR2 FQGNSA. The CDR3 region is CASSLEGAVFYGYTF. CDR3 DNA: TGTGCCAGCAGCTTAGAAGGGGCAGTCTTCTATGGCTACACCTTC.

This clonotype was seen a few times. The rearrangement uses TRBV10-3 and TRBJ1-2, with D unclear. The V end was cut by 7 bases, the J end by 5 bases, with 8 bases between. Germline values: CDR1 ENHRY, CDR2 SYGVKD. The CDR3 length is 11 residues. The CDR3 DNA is TGTGCCATCAACCTAGGTTATGGCTACACCTTC. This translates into CAINLGYGYTF.

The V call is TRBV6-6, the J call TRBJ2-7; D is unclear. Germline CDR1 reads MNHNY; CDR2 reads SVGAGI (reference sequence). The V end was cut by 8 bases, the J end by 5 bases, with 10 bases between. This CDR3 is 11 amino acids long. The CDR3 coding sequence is TGTGCCAGCCTAGATGTCGACGAGCAGTACTTC. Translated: CASLDVDEQYF.

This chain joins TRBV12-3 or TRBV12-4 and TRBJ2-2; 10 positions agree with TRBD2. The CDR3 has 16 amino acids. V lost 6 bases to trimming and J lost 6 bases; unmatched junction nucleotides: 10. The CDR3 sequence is CASRPLAGVIPGELFF. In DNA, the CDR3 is TGTGCCAGCAGACCTCTAGCGGGAGTAATCCCCGGGGAGCTGTTTTTT.

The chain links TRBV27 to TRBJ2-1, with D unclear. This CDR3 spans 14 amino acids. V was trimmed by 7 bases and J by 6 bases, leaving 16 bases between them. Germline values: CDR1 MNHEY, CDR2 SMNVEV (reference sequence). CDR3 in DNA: TGTGCCAGCACCGACCTGGGTAAGGGCAATGAGCAGTTCTTC. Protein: CASTDLGKGNEQFF.

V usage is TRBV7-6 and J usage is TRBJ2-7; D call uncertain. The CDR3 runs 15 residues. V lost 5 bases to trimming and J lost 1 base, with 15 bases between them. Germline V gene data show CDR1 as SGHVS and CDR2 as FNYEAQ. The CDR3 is CASSPGLSPSYEQYF. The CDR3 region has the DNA TGTGCCAGCAGCCCCGGTCTCTCCCCTTCCTACGAGCAGTACTTC. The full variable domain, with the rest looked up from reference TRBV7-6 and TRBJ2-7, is GAGVSQSPRYKVTKRGQDVALRCDPISGHVSLYWYRQALGQGPEFLTYFNYEAQQDKSGLPNDRFSAERPEGSISTLTIQRTEQRDSAMYRCASSPGLSPSYEQYFGPGTRLTVT.

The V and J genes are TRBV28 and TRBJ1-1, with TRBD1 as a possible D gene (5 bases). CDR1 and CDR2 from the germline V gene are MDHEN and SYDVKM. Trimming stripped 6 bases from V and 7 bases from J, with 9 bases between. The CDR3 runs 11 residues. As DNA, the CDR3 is TGTGCCAGCAGGTGGGGGATTGAAGCTTTCTTT. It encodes CASRWGIEAFF.

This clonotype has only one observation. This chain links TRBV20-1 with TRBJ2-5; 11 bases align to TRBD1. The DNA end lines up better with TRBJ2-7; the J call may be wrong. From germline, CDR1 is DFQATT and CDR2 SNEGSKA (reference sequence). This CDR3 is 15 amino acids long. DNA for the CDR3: TGCAGTGCTTGGACAGGGACAGGGGGAATGTACGAGCAGTACTTC. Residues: CSAWTGTGGMYEQYF.

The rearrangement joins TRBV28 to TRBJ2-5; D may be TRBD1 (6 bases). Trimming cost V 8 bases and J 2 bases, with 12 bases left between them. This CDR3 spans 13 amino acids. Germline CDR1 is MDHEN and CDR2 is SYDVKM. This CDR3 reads CASRRTAQETQYF. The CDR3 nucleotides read TGTGCCAGCCGGAGGACAGCTCAAGAGACCCAGTACTTC.

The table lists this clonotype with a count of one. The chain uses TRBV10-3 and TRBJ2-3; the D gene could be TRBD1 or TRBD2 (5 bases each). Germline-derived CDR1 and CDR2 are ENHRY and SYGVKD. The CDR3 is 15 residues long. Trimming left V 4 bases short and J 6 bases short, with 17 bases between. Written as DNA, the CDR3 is TGTGCCATCAGTGGGGGACGAGGAGCAGCTGATACGCAGTATTTT. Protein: CAISGGRGAADTQYF.

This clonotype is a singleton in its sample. CDR3 sequence: CATPPRRGISNQPQHF. The CDR3 nucleotides are TGTGCCACACCCCCGAGGCGGGGGATTAGCAATCAGCCCCAGCATTTT. The chain has TRBV15 and TRBJ1-5, with D tentatively TRBD1 (5 bases). V dropped 9 bases and J dropped 0 bases, with 18 bases sitting between them. CDR1 is LNHNV and CDR2 is YYDKDF in the germline V gene (reference sequence). The CDR3 sequence is 16 residues long.

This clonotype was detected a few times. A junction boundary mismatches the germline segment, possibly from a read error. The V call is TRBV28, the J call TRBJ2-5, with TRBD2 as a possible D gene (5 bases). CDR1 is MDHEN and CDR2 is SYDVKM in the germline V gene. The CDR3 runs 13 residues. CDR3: CASSLEAGETQYF. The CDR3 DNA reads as TGTGCCAGTAGTTTGGAGGCTGGAGAGACCCAGTACTTC.

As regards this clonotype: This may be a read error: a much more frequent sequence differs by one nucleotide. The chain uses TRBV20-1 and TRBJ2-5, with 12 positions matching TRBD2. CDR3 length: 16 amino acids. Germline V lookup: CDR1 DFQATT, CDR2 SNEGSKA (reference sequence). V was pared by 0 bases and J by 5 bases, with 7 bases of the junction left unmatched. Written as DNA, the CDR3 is TGCAGTGCTAGAGATCTAGCGGGGGGGCAGTTTGAGACCCAGTACTTC. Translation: CSARDLAGGQFETQYF.

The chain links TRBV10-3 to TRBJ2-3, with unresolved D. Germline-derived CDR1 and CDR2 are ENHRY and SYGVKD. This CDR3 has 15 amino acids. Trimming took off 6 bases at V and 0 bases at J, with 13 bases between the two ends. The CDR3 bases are TGTGCCATCAGGAAGGACGGATCTAGCACAGATACGCAGTATTTT. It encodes CAIRKDGSSTDTQYF.

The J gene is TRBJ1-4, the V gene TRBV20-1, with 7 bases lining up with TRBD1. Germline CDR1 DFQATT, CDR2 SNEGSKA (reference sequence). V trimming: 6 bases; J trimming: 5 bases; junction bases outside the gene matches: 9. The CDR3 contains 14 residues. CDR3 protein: CSAGDRGQNEKLFF. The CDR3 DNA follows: TGCAGTGCGGGGGATAGGGGACAGAATGAAAAACTGTTTTTT.

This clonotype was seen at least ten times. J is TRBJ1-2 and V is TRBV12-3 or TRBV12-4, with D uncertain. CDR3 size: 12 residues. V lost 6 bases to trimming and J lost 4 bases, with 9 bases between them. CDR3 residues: CASSLRGYGYTF. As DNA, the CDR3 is TGTGCCAGCAGCTTACGGGGCTATGGCTACACCTTC.

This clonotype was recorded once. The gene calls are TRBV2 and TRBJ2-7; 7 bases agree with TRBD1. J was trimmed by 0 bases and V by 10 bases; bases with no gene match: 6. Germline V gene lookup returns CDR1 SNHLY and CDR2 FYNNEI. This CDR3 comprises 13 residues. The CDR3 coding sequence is TGTGCCACCCTAGGGACAGTCTCCTACGAGCAGTACTTC. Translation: CATLGTVSYEQYF.

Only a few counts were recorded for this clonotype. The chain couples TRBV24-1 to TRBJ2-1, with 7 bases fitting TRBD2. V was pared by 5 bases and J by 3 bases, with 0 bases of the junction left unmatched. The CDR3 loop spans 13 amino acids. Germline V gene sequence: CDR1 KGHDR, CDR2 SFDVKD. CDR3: CATSGGSYNEQFF. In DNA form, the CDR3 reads TGTGCCACCAGTGGCGGGAGCTACAATGAGCAGTTCTTC.

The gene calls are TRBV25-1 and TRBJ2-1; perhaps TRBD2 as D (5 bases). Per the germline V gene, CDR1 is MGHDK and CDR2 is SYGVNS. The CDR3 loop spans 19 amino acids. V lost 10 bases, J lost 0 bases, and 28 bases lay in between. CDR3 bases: TGTGCCACCGACCTACGGAGGTGTTCCCCCGAGAGCTCCTACAATGAGCAGTTCTTC. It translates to CATDLRRCSPESSYNEQFF. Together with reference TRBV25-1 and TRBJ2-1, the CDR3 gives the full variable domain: EADIYQTPRYLVIGTGKKITLECSQTMGHDKMYWYQQDPGMELHLIHYSYGVNSTEKGDLSSESTVSRIRTEHFPLTLESARPSHTSQYLCATDLRRCSPESSYNEQFFGPGTRLTVL.

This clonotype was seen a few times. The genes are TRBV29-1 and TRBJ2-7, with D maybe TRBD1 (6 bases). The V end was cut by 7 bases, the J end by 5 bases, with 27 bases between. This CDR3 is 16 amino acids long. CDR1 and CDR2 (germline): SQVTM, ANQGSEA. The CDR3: CSAKGVVGMFNDEQYF. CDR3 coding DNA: TGCAGCGCCAAGGGGGTAGTTGGGATGTTTAACGACGAGCAGTACTTC.

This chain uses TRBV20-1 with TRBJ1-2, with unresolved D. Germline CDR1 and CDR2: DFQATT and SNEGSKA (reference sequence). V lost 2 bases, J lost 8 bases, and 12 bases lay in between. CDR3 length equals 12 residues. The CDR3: CSARLGSWGYTF. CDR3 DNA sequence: TGCAGTGCTAGATTAGGTTCTTGGGGCTACACCTTC.

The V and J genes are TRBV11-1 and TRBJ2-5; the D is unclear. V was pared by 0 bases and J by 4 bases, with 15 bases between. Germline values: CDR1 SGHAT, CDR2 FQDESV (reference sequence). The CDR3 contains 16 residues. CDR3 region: CASSLAPGSIGETQYF. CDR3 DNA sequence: TGTGCCAGCAGCTTAGCGCCGGGTAGCATTGGAGAGACCCAGTACTTC.

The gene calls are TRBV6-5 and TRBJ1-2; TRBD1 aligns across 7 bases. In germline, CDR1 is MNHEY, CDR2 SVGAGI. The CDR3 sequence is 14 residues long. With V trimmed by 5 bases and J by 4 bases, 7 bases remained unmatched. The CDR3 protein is CASSLRQGFYGYTF. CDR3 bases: TGTGCCAGCAGTCTCCGACAGGGATTCTATGGCTACACCTTC.